Listed here are 28 T cell receptor beta chains from one sample, sequenced in a study of blood T cell repertoires in COVID-19. Measured with immunoSEQ multiplex PCR; TCRdb has only the in-frame clones, and not every one. The data show roughly 150,000 clones, about three quarters seen once. The sequenced sample consisted of peripheral blood. The receptors were gathered from a man between 65 and 80 years old with acute or convalescent COVID-19.

The chain combines TRBV5-4 with TRBJ1-2; D possibly corresponds to TRBD1 (6 bases). The V gene lost 4 bases and the J gene lost 8 bases, with 21 bases spanning the gap. The CDR3 runs to 15 residues. Per the germline V gene, CDR1 is SGHNT and CDR2 is YYREEE (reference sequence). CDR3 bases: TGTGCCAGCAGCCGTACCCGACAGGACTCGTCCGGCTACACCTTC. Its protein product is CASSRTRQDSSGYTF. Together with reference TRBV5-4 and TRBJ1-2, the CDR3 gives the full variable domain: ETGVTQSPTHLIKTRGQQVTLRCSSQSGHNTVSWYQQALGQGPQFIFQYYREEENGRGNFPPRFSGLQFPNYSSELNVNALELDDSALYLCASSRTRQDSSGYTFGSGTRLTVV.

The CDR3 DNA reads as TGTGCCAGTAGTATGCTAGCGGGAGGTGACTACGAGCAGTACTTC. It encodes CASSMLAGGDYEQYF. This sequence joins TRBV19 and TRBJ2-7; 11 nucleotides line up with TRBD2. CDR3 size: 15 residues. Germline V lookup: CDR1 LNHDA, CDR2 SQIVND (reference sequence). J gave up 3 bases and V 3 bases, and 4 bases lay outside the gene matches.

The chain recombines TRBV7-6 with TRBJ2-1, with 15 bases that match TRBD2. V trimming: 5 bases; J trimming: 7 bases; junction bases outside the gene matches: 9. Germline V gene lookup returns CDR1 SGHVS and CDR2 FNYEAQ. This CDR3 comprises 17 residues. The CDR3 DNA sequence: TGTGCCAGCAGCCGAACCGGACTAGCGGGGGGGGCGAATGAGCAGTTCTTC. Protein: CASSRTGLAGGANEQFF.

There are a few counts of this clone. The chain has TRBV19 and TRBJ2-7; 8 bases fit TRBD2. The CDR3 is made up of 15 amino acids. Looked up from germline, CDR1 is LNHDA and CDR2 is SQIVND (reference sequence). The trim removed 6 bases at V and 4 bases at J, leaving 11 bases unmatched. The CDR3 here is CASSQRVGTRYEQYF. CDR3 DNA: TGTGCCAGTAGCCAAAGGGTCGGGACTAGATACGAGCAGTACTTC.

The V gene is TRBV24-1, the J gene TRBJ2-5; D might be TRBD1 (6 bases). The CDR3 runs to 15 residues. Germline values: CDR1 KGHDR, CDR2 SFDVKD. V was trimmed by 6 bases and J by 2 bases, leaving 15 bases between them. The CDR3 sequence: CATSHETGWQETQYF. The CDR3 nucleotides read TGTGCCACCAGTCATGAAACAGGGTGGCAAGAGACCCAGTACTTC.

The DNA of the CDR3 is TGTGCCAGCAGCTCTCGGGTCACCGGGGAGCTGTTTTTT. This sequence encodes CASSSRVTGELFF. The V gene is TRBV5-4, the J gene TRBJ2-2; D not certain. Germline CDR1 and CDR2: SGHNT and YYREEE (reference sequence). CDR3 length: 13 amino acids. The V and J ends lost 3 bases and 4 bases respectively, with 7 bases between them. The full variable domain, in which reference TRBV5-4 and TRBJ2-2 provide the parts outside the CDR3, is ETGVTQSPTHLIKTRGQQVTLRCSSQSGHNTVSWYQQALGQGPQFIFQYYREEENGRGNFPPRFSGLQFPNYSSELNVNALELDDSALYLCASSSRVTGELFFGEGSRLTVL.

V gene TRBV10-3 combines with J gene TRBJ2-1; 9 nucleotides line up with TRBD2. The CDR3 extends over 16 amino acids. CDR1 is ENHRY, CDR2 SYGVKD, per germline. After removal of 2 bases from V and 2 bases from J, the junction contained 4 bases not matched to a gene. The CDR3 sequence: CAISENGGGAYNEQFF. The CDR3 DNA follows: TGTGCCATCAGTGAGAACGGCGGGGGGGCCTACAATGAGCAGTTCTTC.

The rearrangement links TRBV19 to TRBJ2-5; 8 bases align to TRBD2. This CDR3 has 14 amino acids. Trimming removed 6 bases from V and 1 base from J; junction bases left unmatched: 4. Germline CDR1 LNHDA, CDR2 SQIVND (reference sequence). The CDR3, as DNA: TGTGCCAGTAGCAAAGGACTAGCCCAAGAGACCCAGTACTTC. Translating it yields CASSKGLAQETQYF.

The chain joins TRBV19 to TRBJ1-4; 9 nucleotides match TRBD1. V trimming: 5 bases; J trimming: 10 bases; junction bases outside the gene matches: 8. The CDR3 has 14 amino acids. Germline V gives CDR1 LNHDA, CDR2 SQIVND (reference sequence). The CDR3 sequence: CASSPGTGFGKLFF. CDR3 in DNA: TGTGCCAGTAGTCCCGGGACAGGGTTTGGAAAACTGTTTTTT. The full variable domain, with the rest looked up from reference TRBV19 and TRBJ1-4, is DGGITQSPKYLFRKEGQNVTLSCEQNLNHDAMYWYRQDPGQGLRLIYYSQIVNDFQKGDIAEGYSVSREKKESFPLTVTSAQKNPTAFYLCASSPGTGFGKLFFGSGTQLSVL.

CDR3 nucleotide sequence: TGTGCCAGCAGCTTAGAGGAGGGGCTCTATGGCTACACCTTC. Encoded protein: CASSLEEGLYGYTF. The genes are TRBV7-6 and TRBJ1-2, with D possibly TRBD1 on 5 matching bases. V was pared by 1 base and J by 4 bases, with 10 bases between. Per germline, CDR1 SGHVS and CDR2 FNYEAQ. The length of the CDR3 is 14 residues.

The chain recombines TRBV9 with TRBJ1-2; D is unclear. CDR1 and CDR2 (germline): SGDLS, YYNGEE. The CDR3 length is 13 residues. V lost 0 bases to trimming and J lost 4 bases, with 7 bases between them. This chain's CDR3 is CASSVGGVYGYTF. The DNA of the CDR3 is TGTGCCAGCAGCGTAGGAGGTGTCTATGGCTACACCTTC.

The rearrangement uses TRBV27 and TRBJ1-5; TRBD1 matches 8 bases. The CDR3 runs to 14 residues. After removal of 2 bases from V and 5 bases from J, the junction contained 2 bases not matched to a gene. In germline, CDR1 is MNHEY, CDR2 SMNVEV (reference sequence). For the CDR3, the DNA is TGTGCCAGCAGTTTACAGGGGGCCCATCAGCCCCAGCATTTT. Its protein product is CASSLQGAHQPQHF.

As DNA, the CDR3 is TGTGCCACCAGCAGAGGAGGAGAAACAGATACGCAGTATTTT. This sequence encodes CATSRGGETDTQYF. The chain combines TRBV15 with TRBJ2-3; D uncertain. Per the germline V gene, CDR1 is LNHNV and CDR2 is YYDKDF (reference sequence). Trimming removed 1 base from V and 3 bases from J, with 8 bases in between. The CDR3 has 14 amino acids.

The chain has TRBV27 and TRBJ1-2; D gene ambiguous. The V gene lost 10 bases and the J gene lost 6 bases, with 6 bases spanning the gap. The length of the CDR3 is 9 residues. The germline V gene encodes CDR1 MNHEY and CDR2 SMNVEV (reference sequence). The CDR3 DNA follows: TGTGCCAACTTAAATGGCTACACCTTC. This gives the protein CANLNGYTF.

The gene calls are TRBV4-3 and TRBJ1-2; D possibly corresponds to TRBD1 (5 bases). Trimming took 5 bases from V and 4 from J, leaving 17 bases between them. Germline-derived CDR1 and CDR2 are LGHNA and YSLEER. The length of the CDR3 is 15 residues. The CDR3: CASSNMRGSVYGYTF. The CDR3 region has the DNA TGCGCCAGCAGCAACATGCGGGGGTCGGTCTATGGCTACACCTTC.

V is TRBV11-3 and J is TRBJ1-4; unclear D gene. V lost 5 bases to trimming and J lost 8 bases, with 18 bases between them. The CDR3 has 15 residues. Germline V gene sequence: CDR1 SGHNT, CDR2 YENEEA. The CDR3: CASSPNLGLSEKLFF. CDR3 sequence (DNA): TGTGCCAGCAGCCCAAACCTCGGACTCAGCGAAAAACTGTTTTTT.

Only one count was recorded for this clone. The chain links TRBV6-5 to TRBJ2-7, with a tentative D call TRBD1 (7 bases). CDR1 is MNHEY, CDR2 SVGAGI, per germline. Trimming took 2 bases from V and 4 from J, leaving 15 bases between them. The CDR3 runs 15 residues. CDR3 nucleotide sequence: TGTGCCAGCAGTTACCAACAGGGGACTGGGTACGAGCAGTACTTC. Translation: CASSYQQGTGYEQYF.

This rearrangement joins TRBV3-1 (or the pseudogene TRBV3-2) to TRBJ2-1; a weak D match, TRBD2 (6 bases). V dropped 1 base and J dropped 9 bases, with 16 bases sitting between them. This CDR3 has 15 amino acids. From germline, CDR1 is LGHDT and CDR2 YNNKEL (reference sequence). For the CDR3, the DNA is TGTGCCAGCAGCCAAGTATCGCGGGGTCATAGTGAGCAGTTCTTC. Amino acids: CASSQVSRGHSEQFF.

The CDR3 bases are TGCGCCAGCTCCGGGGTGTCGGACACTGAAGCTTTCTTT. This codes for CASSGVSDTEAFF. V and J are TRBV5-1 and TRBJ1-1; D remains unclear. The V end was cut by 7 bases, the J end by 3 bases, with 13 bases between. Germline-derived CDR1 and CDR2 are SGHRS and YFSETQ. The CDR3 runs 13 residues. Full variable domain (rest looked up from reference TRBV5-1 and TRBJ1-1): KAGVTQTPRYLIKTRGQQVTLSCSPISGHRSVSWYQQTPGQGLQFLFEYFSETQRNKGNFPGRFSGRQFSNSRSEMNVSTLELGDSALYLCASSGVSDTEAFFGQGTRLTVV.

The CDR3 is CASSPRGGDRELFF. The CDR3 nucleotides are TGTGCCAGCAGCCCCAGGGGTGGGGACCGGGAGCTGTTTTTT. V usage is TRBV25-1 and J usage is TRBJ2-2; a weak D match, TRBD1 (6 bases). V was trimmed by 6 bases and J by 9 bases, leaving 17 bases between them. The CDR3 is 14 amino acids. Germline-derived CDR1 and CDR2 are MGHDK and SYGVNS.

V usage is TRBV9 and J usage is TRBJ1-5; D gene unclear. In germline, CDR1 is SGDLS, CDR2 YYNGEE. Between the trimmed V and J ends, which lost 0 bases and 3 bases, there was a span of 7 bases. CDR3 length: 14 amino acids. The CDR3 here is CASSVVDTNQPQHF. CDR3 DNA: TGTGCCAGCAGCGTAGTTGACACCAATCAGCCCCAGCATTTT.

This chain joins TRBV24-1 and TRBJ2-1; weak D call: TRBD2 (5 bases). Germline V gene data show CDR1 as KGHDR and CDR2 as SFDVKD. Trimming took off 2 bases at V and 8 bases at J, with 6 bases between the two ends. This CDR3 has 12 amino acids. This chain's CDR3 is CATSDWRDEQFF. The CDR3 coding sequence is TGTGCCACCAGTGATTGGCGGGATGAGCAGTTCTTC.

The rearrangement links TRBV3-1 (or the pseudogene TRBV3-2) to TRBJ2-5, with 9 positions matching TRBD1. CDR3 size: 17 residues. The germline V gene has CDR1 LGHDT and CDR2 YNNKEL (reference sequence). With V trimmed by 0 bases and J by 3 bases, 8 bases remained unmatched. The CDR3 reads CASSQEWGQGREETQYF. CDR3 sequence (DNA): TGTGCCAGCAGCCAAGAGTGGGGACAGGGCCGAGAAGAGACCCAGTACTTC.

This clone was detected once. The CDR3 spells CASSLRLLAANNEQFF. The CDR3 DNA reads TGTGCCAGCAGCTTACGGCTCCTAGCGGCTAACAATGAGCAGTTCTTC. The genes are TRBV7-2 and TRBJ2-1, with TRBD2 matching 7 bases. After removal of 2 bases from V and 5 bases from J, the junction contained 9 bases not matched to a gene. The CDR3 contains 16 residues. Germline CDR1 and CDR2: SGHTA and FQGNSA.

This clone was recorded once. The rearrangement joins TRBV13 to TRBJ1-4; possible D gene TRBD1, 5 bases. The ends were cut back, 4 bases at V and 5 bases at J, with 11 bases in the middle. The CDR3 covers 14 residues. The germline gives CDR1 PRHDT, CDR2 FYEKMQ (reference sequence). CDR3 loop: CASSWRGSNEKLFF. CDR3 sequence (DNA): TGTGCCAGCAGCTGGCGGGGGTCCAATGAAAAACTGTTTTTT.

The V gene is TRBV27, the J gene TRBJ2-5; 11 bases agree with TRBD2. Germline V CDR1 and CDR2: MNHEY, SMNVEV (reference sequence). This CDR3 has 16 residues. With V trimmed by 3 bases and J by 5 bases, 8 bases remained unmatched. The CDR3 protein is CASSFNSGGALETQYF. The CDR3 coding sequence is TGTGCCAGCAGTTTTAATAGCGGGGGGGCGTTGGAGACCCAGTACTTC.

For this clone: Other nucleotide sequences in the sample specify the same CDR3. This sequence joins TRBV7-9 and TRBJ1-1; 8 nucleotides match TRBD1. The CDR3 is 15 amino acids. The ends lost 4 bases at V and 1 base at J; junction bases unmatched: 5. Per the germline V gene, CDR1 is SEHNR and CDR2 is FQNEAQ (reference sequence). The CDR3 DNA is TGTGCCAGCAGCTCGCGGACAGGGTCGAACACTGAAGCTTTCTTT. Amino acids: CASSSRTGSNTEAFF.

This chain connects TRBV7-2 to TRBJ2-7; 7 nucleotides align to TRBD1. Germline V gene lookup returns CDR1 SGHTA and CDR2 FQGNSA. The CDR3 length is 13 residues. The ends lost 5 bases at V and 7 bases at J; junction bases unmatched: 8. Here the CDR3 reads CASSLTGVGEQYF. The CDR3 bases are TGTGCCAGCAGCCTCACAGGGGTTGGGGAGCAGTACTTC.